This entry describes one T cell receptor (beta chain). Antigen unknown. A second PCR, run for about 7 to 11 cycles, used a sample-barcoded 5' primer plus a J-beta primer mix. TCRdb re-analysed the 5' RACE reads in MiXCR, keeping a single row per CDR3 protein. Among 540,000 or so distinct CDR3 sequences, 40% to 50% were seen once, and the ten largest hold around 23%. This entry comes from a study of blood T cells in healthy people across ages. Findings and limits, study-wide: It was not possible, with unsorted PBMCs, to conclusively compare naive and antigen-experienced cells.

This sequence was found in a man older than 75 in good health. Sample: blood.

This CDR3 reads CASSRGQGNHEQYF. The CDR3 coding sequence is TGTGCCAGCTCACGGGGACAGGGGAACCACGAGCAGTACTTC. The gene calls are TRBV18 and TRBJ2-7; 10 bases match TRBD1. Unmatched junction bases numbered 5, after V lost 4 bases and J lost 5 bases. Germline V gene lookup returns CDR1 KGHSH and CDR2 LQKENI. The CDR3 spans 14 residues.